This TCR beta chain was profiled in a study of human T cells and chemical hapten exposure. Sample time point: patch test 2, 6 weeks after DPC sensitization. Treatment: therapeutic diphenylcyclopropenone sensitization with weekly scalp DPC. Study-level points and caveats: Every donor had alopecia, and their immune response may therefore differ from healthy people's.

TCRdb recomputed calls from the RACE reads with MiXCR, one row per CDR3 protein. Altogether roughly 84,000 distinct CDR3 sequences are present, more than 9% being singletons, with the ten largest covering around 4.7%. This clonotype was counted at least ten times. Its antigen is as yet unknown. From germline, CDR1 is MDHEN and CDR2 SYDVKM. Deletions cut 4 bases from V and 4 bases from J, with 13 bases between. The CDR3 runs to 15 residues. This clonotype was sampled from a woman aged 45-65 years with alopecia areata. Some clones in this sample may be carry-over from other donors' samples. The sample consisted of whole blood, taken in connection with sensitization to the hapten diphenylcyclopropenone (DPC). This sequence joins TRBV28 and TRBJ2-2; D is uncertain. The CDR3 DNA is TGTGCCAGCAGTTCTCCCCGGAAGGGCACCGGGGAGCTGTTTTTT. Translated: CASSSPRKGTGELFF. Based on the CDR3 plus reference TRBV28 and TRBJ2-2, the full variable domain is DVKVTQSSRYLVKRTGEKVFLECVQDMDHENMFWYRQDPGLGLRLIYFSYDVKMKEKGDIPEGYSVSREKKERFSLILESASTNQTSMYLCASSSPRKGTGELFFGEGSRLTVL.